The 24 T cell receptor beta chains in this list originate from one sample, sequenced in a study of blood T cell repertoires in COVID-19. Method: immunoSEQ multiplex PCR; TCRdb's copy keeps in-frame clones and lacks some. The sample contains over 50,000 clones, about 86% of which appear only once. The sequenced sample consisted of peripheral blood. The receptors originated from a man aged 65 to 79 with active COVID-19.

The rearrangement links TRBV21-1 to TRBJ1-4; TRBD1, the table's D call, lacks a check against the DNA. TRBV21-1 is reported as a pseudogene. The CDR3 runs to 17 residues. CDR3 protein: CASSRDLGVYDGEKLFF. Here the CDR3 DNA reads TGTGCCAGCAGCAGAGACTTAGGGGTATATGACGGGGAAAAACTGTTTTTT.

This rearrangement joins TRBV6-1 to TRBJ1-2; 7 nucleotides align to TRBD1. J was trimmed by 7 bases and V by 3 bases; bases with no gene match: 8. Germline values: CDR1 MNHNS, CDR2 SASEGT. The CDR3 is made up of 14 amino acids. As DNA, the CDR3 is TGTGCCAGCAGTGAGTTAGGGGGCGCGGTTGGCTACACCTTC. Protein sequence: CASSELGGAVGYTF.

The chain uses TRBV3-1 (or the pseudogene TRBV3-2) and TRBJ2-7; D is unclear. Trimming shortened V by 4 bases and J by 6 bases, and 19 bases separated the two germline ends. CDR3 length: 15 amino acids. Germline CDR1 and CDR2: LGHDT and YNNKEL (reference sequence). This CDR3 is CASSPEFGSGSEQYF. The DNA of the CDR3 is TGTGCCAGCAGCCCCGAGTTCGGTTCTGGTAGCGAGCAGTACTTC.

The rearrangement links TRBV7-2 to TRBJ2-3, with D hard to call. Between the trimmed V and J ends, which lost 1 base and 2 bases, there was a span of 13 bases. There are 16 residues in the CDR3. Germline V gene sequence: CDR1 SGHTA, CDR2 FQGNSA. Written as DNA, the CDR3 is TGTGCCAGCAGCTTAGAGCGCGCCGGCTTCACAGATACGCAGTATTTT. The encoded protein is CASSLERAGFTDTQYF.

The sample holds a few counts of this clone. The chain recombines TRBV6-5 with TRBJ1-2; D remains unclear. The germline gives CDR1 MNHEY, CDR2 SVGAGI. The CDR3 sequence is 12 residues long. V was shortened by 10 bases and J by 0 bases, with 9 bases between the two germline ends. Here the CDR3 reads CAKDAANYGYTF. For the CDR3, the DNA is TGTGCCAAAGACGCGGCTAACTATGGCTACACCTTC.

V is TRBV11-1 and J is TRBJ1-4, with TRBD1 identical over 8 bases. Looked up from germline, CDR1 is SGHAT and CDR2 is FQDESV (reference sequence). J gave up 6 bases and V 5 bases, and 8 bases lay outside the gene matches. CDR3 length: 15 amino acids. CDR3 coding DNA: TGTGCCAGCAGCCTCGGACAGGGAGGTGATGAAAAACTGTTTTTT. Amino acid sequence: CASSLGQGGDEKLFF.

This clone was seen once. V gene TRBV18 combines with J gene TRBJ1-1; D is perhaps TRBD1 (5 bases). The ends were cut back, 3 bases at V and 4 bases at J, with 9 bases in the middle. Germline V gene data show CDR1 as KGHSH and CDR2 as LQKENI. The CDR3 length is 13 residues. CDR3 region: CASSPGQGTEAFF. CDR3 nucleotides: TGTGCCAGCTCACCGGGTCAGGGCACTGAAGCTTTCTTT.

The V and J genes are TRBV24-1 and TRBJ2-1, with 8 positions matching TRBD1. CDR1 is KGHDR and CDR2 is SFDVKD in the germline V gene. V gave up 4 bases and J gave up 4 bases; unmatched junction bases: 8. The CDR3 covers 16 residues. The CDR3 here is CATSDTMQGAYNEQFF. DNA for the CDR3: TGTGCCACCAGTGACACGATGCAGGGGGCATACAATGAGCAGTTCTTC.

The CDR3 region is CASSLSSPWDRGREKLFF. DNA of the CDR3: TGTGCCAGCAGTTTATCGAGCCCCTGGGACAGGGGGCGCGAAAAACTGTTTTTT. The rearrangement links TRBV27 to TRBJ1-4, with 12 bases identical to TRBD1. Germline values: CDR1 MNHEY, CDR2 SMNVEV (reference sequence). Trimming cost V 0 bases and J 8 bases; bases outside gene matches: 10. The CDR3 has 18 amino acids.

The rearrangement links TRBV7-2 to TRBJ2-5; 7 nucleotides agree with TRBD1. Germline values: CDR1 SGHTA, CDR2 FQGNSA. The CDR3 totals 13 residues. The J segment lost 5 bases and the V segment lost 3 bases, leaving 3 bases of the junction unmatched. The CDR3 protein is CASSLGQKETQYF. The CDR3 DNA reads TGTGCCAGCAGCTTGGGACAGAAGGAGACCCAGTACTTC.

This clone has a single count. The chain links TRBV6-5 to TRBJ1-2, with no clear D. Germline V CDR1 and CDR2: MNHEY, SVGAGI. The V end lost 6 bases, the J end lost 4 bases, and 9 bases lay between the germline ends. CDR3 size: 12 residues. CDR3 residues: CASSEGSYGYTF. CDR3 nucleotides: TGTGCCAGCAGCGAGGGCTCCTATGGCTACACCTTC.

The CDR3 sequence is CASSQENGFEQYF. The CDR3 nucleotides are TGTGCCAGCAGCCAAGAGAATGGCTTCGAGCAGTACTTC. The rearrangement joins TRBV4-2 to TRBJ2-7; D remains ambiguous. Germline V lookup: CDR1 LGHNA, CDR2 YNFKEQ. CDR3 length: 13 amino acids. Trimming stripped 0 bases from V and 6 bases from J, with 9 bases between.

This clone was seen a few times. CDR3: CASSPKVGPNEKLFF. Written as DNA, the CDR3 is TGTGCCAGCAGTCCCAAGGTGGGCCCAAATGAAAAACTGTTTTTT. V is TRBV6-5 and J is TRBJ1-4, with no clear D. This CDR3 has 15 amino acids. CDR1 is MNHEY and CDR2 is SVGAGI in the germline V gene. Trimming took 5 bases from V and 5 from J, leaving 15 bases between them.

The CDR3 sequence is CASSGASSYNSPLHF. For the CDR3, the DNA is TGTGCCAGCTCAGGGGCGAGCTCCTATAATTCACCCCTCCACTTT. The chain uses TRBV2 and TRBJ1-6, with a possible D match to TRBD1 (6 bases). Germline CDR1 SNHLY, CDR2 FYNNEI. Trimming removed 8 bases from V and 0 bases from J, with 11 bases in between. This CDR3 has 15 amino acids.

In its sample, this clone was seen a few times. This chain uses TRBV6-6 with TRBJ1-5, with D hard to call. CDR1 and CDR2 from the germline V gene are MNHNY and SVGAGI (reference sequence). Trimming cost V 5 bases and J 0 bases, with 11 bases left between them. The CDR3 is 15 residues long. The CDR3 bases are TGTGCCAGCAGTCGCCCTACAGATAGCAATCAGCCCCAGCATTTT. It yields the protein CASSRPTDSNQPQHF.

The chain joins TRBV27 to TRBJ1-1, with 8 bases fitting TRBD1. The CDR3 covers 15 residues. Germline lookup yields CDR1 MNHEY and CDR2 SMNVEV (reference sequence). Trimming cost V 1 base and J 1 base; bases outside gene matches: 2. CDR3 region: CASSLFGQGNTEAFF. CDR3 coding DNA: TGTGCCAGCAGTTTATTCGGACAGGGGAACACTGAAGCTTTCTTT.

The rearrangement uses TRBV12-5 and TRBJ2-7; no reliable D call. The CDR3 spans 14 residues. CDR1 is LGHNT and CDR2 is FRNRAP in the germline V gene. Between the trimmed V and J ends, which lost 1 base and 2 bases, there was a span of 9 bases. DNA for the CDR3: TGTGCTAGTGGTTTGGCTGGCGGTACCTACGAGCAGTACTTC. This translates into CASGLAGGTYEQYF.

This chain uses TRBV6-5 with TRBJ2-7; possibly TRBD1 for D (6 bases). Trimming took 7 bases from V and 4 from J, leaving 14 bases between them. CDR3 length: 13 amino acids. Germline assignment: CDR1 MNHEY and CDR2 SVGAGI. In DNA form, the CDR3 reads TGTGCCAGCAACCGACAGGAGAAATACGAGCAGTACTTC. Encoded protein: CASNRQEKYEQYF.

V and J are TRBV7-2 and TRBJ2-2, with 9 bases lining up with TRBD2. The germline CDR1 and CDR2 sequences are SGHTA and FQGNSA. V shed 1 base, J shed 2 bases, and the junction held 2 bases outside the gene matches. This CDR3 comprises 16 residues. The CDR3 DNA reads TGTGCCAGCAGCTTAGGCCTAGCGGGAAACACCGGGGAGCTGTTTTTT. Protein product: CASSLGLAGNTGELFF. The whole variable domain, remainder taken from reference TRBV7-2 and TRBJ2-2, is GAGVSQSPSNKVTEKGKDVELRCDPISGHTALYWYRQSLGQGLEFLIYFQGNSAPDKSGLPSDRFSAERTGGSVSTLTIQRTQQEDSAVYLCASSLGLAGNTGELFFGEGSRLTVL.

The chain is built from TRBV4-3 and TRBJ1-3; D is undetermined. The CDR3 runs to 17 residues. CDR1 and CDR2 from the germline V gene are LGHNA and YSLEER. Between the trimmed V and J ends, which lost 0 bases and 0 bases, there was a span of 12 bases. The chain's CDR3 is CASSQDTGRSSGNTIYF. Written as DNA, the CDR3 is TGCGCCAGCAGCCAAGATACGGGGAGGAGCTCTGGAAACACCATATATTTT.

The chain links TRBV7-3 to TRBJ1-1; D call uncertain. CDR3 length: 13 amino acids. The germline CDR1 and CDR2 sequences are SGHTA and FQGTGA. V lost 5 bases, J lost 1 base, and 8 bases lay in between. The CDR3 DNA reads as TGTGCCAGCAGCCTGTTATCGAACACTGAAGCTTTCTTT. It is translated as CASSLLSNTEAFF.

CDR3 residues: CASLNGYEQYF. CDR3 sequence (DNA): TGTGCCAGCTTGAACGGCTACGAGCAGTACTTC. The chain employs TRBV7-9 and TRBJ2-7, with D unclear. The CDR3 runs to 11 residues. CDR1 is SEHNR, CDR2 FQNEAQ, per germline (reference sequence). Trimming stripped 8 bases from V and 3 bases from J, with 8 bases between.

V gene TRBV9 combines with J gene TRBJ2-5; D may be TRBD2 (6 bases). The ends were cut back, 4 bases at V and 2 bases at J, with 12 bases in the middle. From germline, CDR1 is SGDLS and CDR2 YYNGEE. The CDR3 is 14 residues long. CDR3 residues: CASSQIGGQETQYF. The CDR3 nucleotides are TGTGCCAGCAGCCAGATAGGAGGGCAAGAGACCCAGTACTTC.

In this sample, this clone turned up once. CDR3 sequence: CSVEQGAGNTEAFF. The DNA of the CDR3 is TGCAGCGTTGAACAGGGGGCCGGGAACACTGAAGCTTTCTTT. J is TRBJ1-1 and V is TRBV29-1; TRBD1 agrees at 8 bases. Germline loops: CDR1 SQVTM, CDR2 ANQGSEA. J was trimmed by 1 base and V by 2 bases; bases with no gene match: 3. The CDR3 length is 14 residues.